A selection of T cell receptor beta chains follows, all from one sample in a study of T cell responses to AZD1222 COVID-19 vaccine. The repertoire was sequenced with immunoSEQ multiplex PCR; TCRdb's copy has only in-frame clones and lacks some. The sample gives some 64,000 clones, more than 85% of which show up once; approximately 15% is in the top ten. Specimen: peripheral blood, collected on day 0 of AZD1222 vaccination. The receptors originated from an adult in good health. Both conserved end residues are part of each CDR3. A D gene is named only where the DNA matches it firmly. Clone size is shown for a subset of rows, as once, few, many or a class of expanded clone.

TRBJ1-1 | TRBV6-5 | . | . | 12 | CASSYRYTEAFF | TGTGCCAGCAGTTACAGATACACTGAAGCTTTCTTT
TRBJ1-4 | TRBV11-3 | . | TRBD1 | 13 | CASSSGTAGKLFF | TGTGCCAGCAGCTCTGGGACAGCTGGAAAACTGTTTTTT
TRBJ1-3 | TRBV7-2 | . | . | 14 | CASSFTGSGNTIYF | TGTGCCAGCAGCTTTACGGGCTCTGGAAACACCATATATTTT
TRBJ2-1 | TRBV27 | . | . | 15 | CASRPGDSSYNEQFF | TGTGCCAGCAGACCGGGTGATAGCTCCTACAATGAGCAGTTCTTC
TRBJ2-4 | TRBV19 | . | TRBD2 | 15 | CASSFPSGSVHIQYF | TGTGCCAGTAGTTTCCCTAGCGGTAGTGTTCACATTCAGTACTTC
TRBJ1-4 | TRBV6-6 | . | . | 14 | CASRGGALGEKLFF | TGTGCCAGCAGAGGAGGGGCACTTGGCGAAAAACTGTTTTTT
TRBJ1-4 | TRBV30 | . | . | 12 | CAWSVLNEKLFF | TGTGCCTGGAGTGTTCTAAATGAAAAACTGTTTTTT
TRBJ1-6 | TRBV18 | . | TRBD1 | 14 | CASSPTGGGSPLHF | TGTGCCAGCTCACCGACAGGGGGAGGTTCACCCCTCCACTTT
TRBJ2-5 | TRBV9 | . | TRBD2 | 14 | CASSVGGGEETQYF | TGTGCCAGCAGCGTCGGCGGGGGGGAAGAGACCCAGTACTTC
TRBJ1-6 | TRBV7-2 | . | . | 14 | CASSLVLPDAPLHF | TGTGCCAGCAGCTTAGTGCTCCCGGACGCACCCCTCCACTTT
TRBJ2-1 | TRBV2 | . | . | 13 | CASSSNLGNEQFF | TGTGCCAGCAGTTCTAACCTCGGCAATGAGCAGTTCTTC
TRBJ1-6 | TRBV18 | . | TRBD1 | 16 | CASSPKQGAQDSPLHF | TGTGCCAGCTCACCTAAACAGGGGGCGCAGGATTCACCCCTCCACTTT
TRBJ2-1 | TRBV3-1/TRBV3-2 | once | . | 12 | CASSQGNNEQFF | TGTGCCAGCAGCCAAGGAAACAATGAGCAGTTCTTC
TRBJ2-7 | TRBV7-3 | . | TRBD1 | 15 | CASSSFSGQGYEQYF | TGTGCCAGCAGCTCCTTCTCGGGACAGGGGTACGAGCAGTACTTC
TRBJ2-2 | TRBV7-2 | . | TRBD2 | 15 | CASRSGTSRTGELFF | TGTGCCAGCAGATCCGGGACTAGCCGCACCGGGGAGCTGTTTTTT
TRBJ1-5 | TRBV28 | . | TRBD1 | 14 | CASSLQQGNQPQHF | TGTGCCAGCAGTTTACAACAGGGGAATCAGCCCCAGCATTTT
TRBJ2-3 | TRBV5-4 | . | TRBD2 | 17 | CASSFPGLATYTDTQYF | TGTGCCAGCAGCTTCCCAGGACTAGCGACTTACACAGATACGCAGTATTTT
TRBJ2-1 | TRBV27 | . | TRBD2 | 18 | CASSTGLAGAGTYNEQFF | TGTGCCAGCAGTACGGGACTAGCGGGAGCAGGCACCTACAATGAGCAGTTCTTC
TRBJ2-7 | TRBV13 | . | TRBD1 | 17 | CASSLGMGTGGTYEQYF | TGTGCCAGCAGCTTAGGCATGGGGACAGGGGGGACCTACGAGCAGTACTTC
TRBJ2-5 | TRBV11-3 | . | TRBD1 | 15 | CASSPPTGDGETQYF | TGTGCCAGCAGCCCACCGACAGGGGACGGAGAGACCCAGTACTTC
TRBJ2-3 | TRBV24-1 | once | TRBD2 | 18 | CATSDTPGLASGTDTQYF | TGTGCCACCAGTGATACGCCGGGACTAGCATCCGGCACAGATACGCAGTATTTT
TRBJ2-7 | TRBV29-1 | . | . | 13 | CSVEKGDTYEQYF | TGCAGCGTTGAAAAAGGGGACACCTACGAGCAGTACTTC
TRBJ2-2 | TRBV10-3 | . | . | 17 | CAISESLPRRGTGELFF | TGTGCCATCAGTGAGTCCTTGCCCCGGAGGGGCACCGGGGAGCTGTTTTTT
TRBJ2-7 | TRBV14 | . | . | 12 | CASSQAWYEQYF | TGTGCCAGCAGCCAAGCCTGGTACGAGCAGTACTTC
TRBJ2-5 | TRBV11-3 | . | . | 17 | CASSRPGDHQKAETQYF | TGTGCCAGCAGCCGACCCGGAGACCATCAAAAAGCGGAGACCCAGTACTTC
TRBJ1-2 | TRBV4-1 | . | TRBD1 | 15 | CASTHLLGTGGGYTF | TGCGCCAGCACCCACCTCCTCGGGACAGGAGGAGGCTACACCTTC
TRBJ2-7 | TRBV7-2 | . | TRBD2 | 15 | CASSDRTSGAYEQYF | TGTGCCAGCAGCGACAGGACTAGCGGGGCCTACGAGCAGTACTTC
TRBJ1-4 | TRBV10-1 | . | . | 14 | CASSQRIANEKLFF | TGCGCCAGCAGTCAGAGAATAGCGAATGAAAAACTGTTTTTT
TRBJ2-5 | TRBV6-2/TRBV6-3 | . | TRBD1 | 15 | CASSPGTGEVETQYF | TGTGCCAGCAGTCCCGGGACAGGGGAAGTGGAGACCCAGTACTTC
TRBJ2-2 | TRBV7-9 | . | . | 13 | CASSFVNTGELFF | TGTGCCAGCAGCTTTGTCAACACCGGGGAGCTGTTTTTT
TRBJ1-2 | TRBV9 | . | . | 10 | CASSGYGYTF | TGTGCCAGCTCAGGGTATGGCTACACCTTC
TRBJ1-5 | TRBV7-2 | . | . | 15 | CASSLQGPPGEPQHF | TGTGCCAGCAGCTTACAGGGGCCACCTGGGGAGCCCCAGCATTTT
TRBJ1-1 | TRBV7-3 | . | . | 13 | CASSLEGPTEAFF | TGTGCCAGCAGCTTAGAGGGGCCCACTGAAGCTTTCTTT
TRBJ1-4 | TRBV7-2 | once | . | 16 | CASSLDGGRTNEKLFF | TGTGCCAGCAGCTTAGACGGGGGGAGGACTAATGAAAAACTGTTTTTT
TRBJ2-3 | TRBV4-1 | . | . | 12 | CASSQDTDTQYF | TGCGCCAGCAGCCAAGACACAGATACGCAGTATTTT
TRBJ2-3 | TRBV7-3 | . | TRBD2 | 15 | CASSPSFGGADTQYF | TGTGCCAGCAGCCCCTCCTTCGGGGGGGCAGATACGCAGTATTTT
TRBJ1-1 | TRBV11-3 | . | . | 17 | CASSLNGVGVRGTEAFF | TGTGCCAGCAGCTTAAATGGGGTTGGGGTAAGAGGCACTGAAGCTTTCTTT
TRBJ2-3 | TRBV10-2 | . | TRBD1 | 14 | CASSLRGRTDTQYF | TGCGCCAGCAGTTTGAGGGGGCGGACAGATACGCAGTATTTT
TRBJ2-7 | TRBV7-8 | few | . | 14 | CASSLAPWGDEQYF | TGTGCCAGCAGCTTAGCGCCTTGGGGGGACGAGCAGTACTTC
TRBJ2-3 | TRBV9 | . | TRBD2 | 14 | CASSVTGGPDTQYF | TGTGCCAGCAGCGTAACGGGAGGCCCAGATACGCAGTATTTT
TRBJ1-1 | TRBV20-1 | . | . | 14 | CSASRGAANTEAFF | TGCAGTGCTAGTCGGGGGGCGGCGAACACTGAAGCTTTCTTT
TRBJ1-5 | TRBV28 | . | . | 14 | CATLDRPGDQPQHF | TGTGCCACCCTGGACAGACCCGGGGATCAGCCCCAGCATTTT
TRBJ1-5 | TRBV18 | . | TRBD1 | 15 | CASSPGQGASQPQHF | TGTGCCAGCTCACCAGGGCAGGGGGCAAGCCAGCCCCAGCATTTT
TRBJ1-5 | TRBV7-2 | . | TRBD1 | 12 | CAAGTANQPQHF | TGTGCCGCGGGGACAGCGAATCAGCCCCAGCATTTT
TRBJ2-3 | TRBV4-2 | . | TRBD2 | 15 | CASSQAGGPTDTQYF | TGTGCCAGCAGCCAAGCGGGAGGGCCCACAGATACGCAGTATTTT
TRBJ2-5 | TRBV6-1 | . | TRBD1 | 16 | CASSELQGTGKETQYF | TGTGCCAGCAGTGAGCTGCAAGGGACAGGGAAAGAGACCCAGTACTTC
TRBJ1-1 | TRBV18 | . | . | 13 | CASSPGWNTEAFF | TGTGCCAGCTCACCCGGGTGGAACACTGAAGCTTTCTTT
TRBJ2-3 | TRBV4-1 | . | . | 15 | CASSQGTVVTDTQYF | TGCGCCAGCAGCCAAGGGACCGTAGTCACAGATACGCAGTATTTT
TRBJ2-7 | TRBV7-8 | . | . | 12 | CASSRSSYEQYF | TGTGCCAGCAGCCGGAGCTCCTACGAGCAGTACTTC
TRBJ1-2 | TRBV7-9 | . | TRBD1 | 17 | CASSPLARAGGSYGYTF | TGTGCCAGCAGCCCCCTCGCCAGGGCAGGGGGCAGCTATGGCTACACCTTC
TRBJ1-6 | TRBV6-1 | . | . | 15 | CASSEANRLTSPLHF | TGTGCCAGCAGTGAAGCTAACAGGCTAACTTCACCCCTCCACTTT
TRBJ2-5 | TRBV5-4 | . | . | 16 | CASSLVLGTGEETQYF | TGTGCCAGCAGCTTGGTACTCGGTACAGGAGAAGAGACCCAGTACTTC
TRBJ2-7 | TRBV5-1 | . | TRBD2 | 15 | CASSLGLAGVAEQYF | TGCGCCAGCAGCCTGGGACTAGCGGGAGTGGCCGAGCAGTACTTC
TRBJ2-6 | TRBV5-4 | . | . | 16 | CASSDPRGAGANVLTF | TGTGCCAGCAGCGACCCCAGGGGAGCGGGGGCCAACGTCCTGACTTTC